The 6 T cell receptor beta chains below were found in one sample sequenced in a study of blood T cell repertoires in COVID-19. Libraries were prepared by immunoSEQ multiplex PCR; TCRdb keeps only in-frame clonotypes and omits some of them. The data show 400,000 to 550,000 clones, roughly nine tenths seen once. Sequenced input: PBMCs or T cells enriched from blood (not recorded which). These receptors were obtained from a young woman with acute COVID-19.

The DNA for the CDR3 is TGTGCCAGCAGTTTGTCGTCAGGAACCTACGAGCAGTACTTC. Its protein is CASSLSSGTYEQYF. The chain has TRBV28 and TRBJ2-7; D is unresolved. The germline V gene has CDR1 MDHEN and CDR2 SYDVKM. Trimming shortened V by 3 bases and J by 2 bases, and 11 bases separated the two germline ends. The CDR3 covers 14 residues.

The chain couples TRBV6-5 to TRBJ1-2; TRBD1 matches 7 bases. Germline lookup yields CDR1 MNHEY and CDR2 SVGAGI. J lost 4 bases, V lost 7 bases, and 9 bases had no gene match. The CDR3 extends over 14 amino acids. The CDR3 protein is CASTRQGEGYGYTF. The CDR3 nucleotides read TGTGCCAGCACAAGACAGGGCGAGGGCTATGGCTACACCTTC.

This clone was observed once. This chain uses TRBV27 with TRBJ2-7; 8 nucleotides align to TRBD1. The V segment lost 5 bases and the J segment 5 bases; nucleotides outside the gene matches: 5. CDR1 and CDR2 from the germline V gene are MNHEY and SMNVEV (reference sequence). CDR3 length: 13 residues. Here the CDR3 reads CASSTGTGNEQYF. The CDR3 DNA is TGTGCCAGCAGTACCGGGACAGGTAACGAGCAGTACTTC.

The V gene is TRBV24-1, the J gene TRBJ1-5; D is undetermined. Per the germline V gene, CDR1 is KGHDR and CDR2 is SFDVKD. The CDR3 is made up of 14 amino acids. V was pared by 8 bases and J by 1 base, with 11 bases between. The CDR3 nucleotides are TGTGCCACCATAGCACACGCGAGCAATCAGCCCCAGCATTTT. It codes for CATIAHASNQPQHF.

The chain combines TRBV10-3 with TRBJ1-2; no clear D gene. The CDR3 sequence is 13 residues long. Germline V gives CDR1 ENHRY, CDR2 SYGVKD. V lost 3 bases and J 0 bases, leaving 5 bases between the germline ends. CDR3 sequence: CAISDQTNYGYTF. CDR3 coding DNA: TGTGCCATCAGTGACCAGACTAACTATGGCTACACCTTC.

The CDR3 spells CSVDSGQNTDTQYF. The CDR3 DNA follows: TGCAGCGTTGACTCCGGACAGAACACAGATACGCAGTATTTT. The V call is TRBV29-1, the J call TRBJ2-3, with D maybe TRBD1 (6 bases). The germline CDR1 and CDR2 sequences are SQVTM and ANQGSEA. V lost 3 bases and J 2 bases, leaving 12 bases between the germline ends. The CDR3 loop spans 14 amino acids.